Listed here are 23 T cell receptor beta chains from one sample, sequenced in a study of blood T cell repertoires in COVID-19. Clones were read by immunoSEQ multiplex PCR, and TCRdb kept only the in-frame ones, dropping some. The data contain about 480,000 clones, around 89% of them singletons. The sample taken for sequencing was PBMCs or T cells enriched from blood (not recorded which). All receptors derive from a woman in her forties who had recovered from COVID-19.

This clone was observed once. V gene TRBV5-1 combines with J gene TRBJ2-1; unclear D gene. Germline V lookup: CDR1 SGHRS, CDR2 YFSETQ. The CDR3 covers 14 residues. V shed 0 bases and J shed 3 bases, with 7 bases lying between them. The CDR3 DNA is TGCGCCAGCAGCTTGGTCCCGGTCTACAATGAGCAGTTCTTC. Its protein is CASSLVPVYNEQFF.

The V gene is TRBV27, the J gene TRBJ2-1; 8 bases align to TRBD2. This CDR3 is built from 16 residues. Germline lookup yields CDR1 MNHEY and CDR2 SMNVEV (reference sequence). Germline trimming cut 2 bases from V and 0 bases from J; bases unmatched to any gene: 3. In DNA form, the CDR3 reads TGTGCCAGCAGTTTAGGCGGGAGGAGCTCCTACAATGAGCAGTTCTTC. Encoded protein: CASSLGGRSSYNEQFF.

The genes are TRBV15 and TRBJ2-7; 9 bases agree with TRBD1. CDR3 size: 14 residues. V shed 4 bases, J shed 2 bases, and the junction held 3 bases outside the gene matches. CDR1 LNHNV and CDR2 YYDKDF come from the germline V gene (reference sequence). The CDR3 reads CATSIGTGTYEQYF. The CDR3 DNA is TGTGCCACCAGCATCGGGACAGGGACCTACGAGCAGTACTTC. The whole variable domain, filled in from reference TRBV15 and TRBJ2-7, reads DAMVIQNPRYQVTQFGKPVTLSCSQTLNHNVMYWYQQKSSQAPKLLFHYYDKDFNNEADTPDNFQSRRPNTSFCFLDIRSPGLGDTAMYLCATSIGTGTYEQYFGPGTRLTVT.

CDR3 nucleotide sequence: TGTGCCAGCAGCTTAGTCCGGGGAGGGACCCCCAACTATGGCTACACCTTC. Amino acid sequence: CASSLVRGGTPNYGYTF. The chain links TRBV7-9 to TRBJ1-2; D perhaps matches TRBD1 (5 bases). In germline, CDR1 is SEHNR, CDR2 FQNEAQ (reference sequence). Trimming pared 1 base from V and 2 bases from J, leaving 17 bases between. This CDR3 has 17 residues. The full variable domain, its missing parts supplied by reference TRBV7-9 and TRBJ1-2, is DTGVSQNPRHKITKRGQNVTFRCDPISEHNRLYWYRQTLGQGPEFLTYFQNEAQLEKSRLLSDRFSAERPKGSFSTLEIQRTEQGDSAMYLCASSLVRGGTPNYGYTFGSGTRLTVV.

V usage is TRBV11-3 and J usage is TRBJ1-5; D possibly corresponds to TRBD1 (6 bases). The V end lost 2 bases, the J end lost 5 bases, and 10 bases lay between the germline ends. CDR3 length: 14 amino acids. Germline CDR1 reads SGHNT; CDR2 reads YENEEA. DNA for the CDR3: TGTGCCAGCAGCTTATCAGGGGTAGATCAGCCCCAGCATTTT. Protein product: CASSLSGVDQPQHF. Combining the CDR3 with reference TRBV11-3 and TRBJ1-5 gives the whole variable domain EAGVVQSPRYKIIEKKQPVAFWCNPISGHNTLYWYLQNLGQGPELLIRYENEEAVDDSQLPKDRFSAERLKGVDSTLKIQPAELGDSAVYLCASSLSGVDQPQHFGDGTRLSIL.

The chain links TRBV11-2 to TRBJ1-6; D is ambiguous. This CDR3 spans 14 amino acids. Trimming left V 0 bases short and J 8 bases short, with 8 bases between. Per germline, CDR1 SGHAT and CDR2 FQNNGV. CDR3 bases: TGTGCCAGCAGCTTAGACAGCGGGTATTCACCCCTCCACTTT. This sequence encodes CASSLDSGYSPLHF.

The chain links TRBV4-3 to TRBJ2-1; TRBD1 agrees at 7 bases. J gave up 7 bases and V 3 bases, and 6 bases lay outside the gene matches. The germline CDR1 and CDR2 sequences are LGHNA and YSLEER. CDR3 length: 14 residues. The CDR3: CASSQRLQGNEQFF. DNA for the CDR3: TGCGCCAGCAGCCAGAGACTACAGGGGAATGAGCAGTTCTTC.

The chain recombines TRBV9 with TRBJ1-1, with 9 bases lining up with TRBD1. The CDR3 has 15 residues. Germline V lookup: CDR1 SGDLS, CDR2 YYNGEE. V was clipped by 3 bases and J by 5 bases; unmatched bases: 8. CDR3 sequence (DNA): TGTGCCAGCAGCGCTAGGACAGGGGTGTTGACTGAAGCTTTCTTT. This encodes CASSARTGVLTEAFF.

Only one count was recorded for this clone. The chain links TRBV24-1 to TRBJ2-1; D gene ambiguous. There are 16 residues in the CDR3. Per germline, CDR1 KGHDR and CDR2 SFDVKD. V lost 3 bases and J lost 2, with 13 bases in between. The CDR3 here is CATSDLIHGPYNEQFF. In DNA, the CDR3 is TGTGCCACCAGTGATCTGATACATGGGCCCTACAATGAGCAGTTCTTC.

The chain links TRBV5-6 to TRBJ2-5; D might be TRBD1 (5 bases). V was shortened by 6 bases and J by 4 bases, with 19 bases between the two germline ends. This CDR3 has 15 residues. Germline CDR1 and CDR2: SGHDT and YYEEEE. CDR3 protein: CASNLVRDRRETQYF. Here the CDR3 DNA reads TGTGCCAGCAACCTGGTCCGTGACAGACGAGAGACCCAGTACTTC.

V usage is TRBV11-2 and J usage is TRBJ2-7; tentative D call: TRBD1 (5 bases). The length of the CDR3 is 15 residues. Germline loops: CDR1 SGHAT, CDR2 FQNNGV. The ends were cut back, 4 bases at V and 4 bases at J, with 17 bases in the middle. The CDR3 DNA reads as TGTGCCAGCAGCTCCTTTCTACAAGGGGCTTACGAGCAGTACTTC. Its translation: CASSSFLQGAYEQYF.

Note on this clone: Other DNA sequences in this specimen translate into the identical CDR3. V is TRBV5-4 and J is TRBJ2-7; tentatively, D is TRBD1 (6 bases). With 3 bases removed from V and 2 bases from J, the gap between germline ends came to 12 bases. The CDR3 spans 14 residues. CDR1 SGHNT and CDR2 YYREEE come from the germline V gene (reference sequence). The CDR3 region has the DNA TGTGCCAGCAGCTCCGGGACAAGTCCCTACGAGCAGTACTTC. Protein sequence: CASSSGTSPYEQYF.

The chain joins TRBV18 to TRBJ2-7; D not resolved. The CDR3 is 13 amino acids. CDR1 is KGHSH and CDR2 is LQKENI in the germline V gene. The V and J ends lost 2 bases and 6 bases respectively, with 11 bases between them. The CDR3 DNA sequence: TGTGCCAGCTCACCAGGGCCCGAATCCGAGCAGTACTTC. The encoded protein is CASSPGPESEQYF.

The chain is built from TRBV12-3 or TRBV12-4 and TRBJ2-7; possible D gene TRBD1, 5 bases. Deletions cut 3 bases from V and 12 bases from J, with 15 bases between. This CDR3 has 12 residues. The CDR3 loop is CASSFFQGRSYF. As DNA, the CDR3 is TGTGCCAGCAGTTTTTTCCAGGGAAGATCGTACTTC.

The chain uses TRBV6-5 and TRBJ1-1; D ambiguous. Germline values: CDR1 MNHEY, CDR2 SVGAGI. The CDR3 covers 13 residues. V was cut by 5 bases and J by 1 base, with 8 bases left in between. The CDR3 DNA sequence: TGTGCCAGCAGTACTGATACGAACACTGAAGCTTTCTTT. It codes for CASSTDTNTEAFF.

This sequence joins TRBV4-3 and TRBJ2-1; 7 bases match TRBD2. The CDR3 has 18 amino acids. The germline gives CDR1 LGHNA, CDR2 YSLEER. The J segment lost 2 bases and the V segment lost 1 base, leaving 11 bases of the junction unmatched. CDR3 amino acids: CASSQGVGGSGPYNEQFF. The CDR3 DNA reads as TGCGCCAGCAGCCAAGGGGTGGGAGGGAGCGGTCCCTACAATGAGCAGTTCTTC.

This rearrangement joins TRBV27 to TRBJ2-1; D might be TRBD2 (5 bases). V lost 4 bases and J lost 3, with 13 bases in between. This CDR3 comprises 15 residues. Germline lookup yields CDR1 MNHEY and CDR2 SMNVEV (reference sequence). CDR3 bases: TGTGCCAGCAGTTCCCTCGAGGGTCACTACAATGAGCAGTTCTTC. Residues: CASSSLEGHYNEQFF.

The gene calls are TRBV9 and TRBJ2-1, with D possibly matching TRBD2 (6 bases). In germline, CDR1 is SGDLS, CDR2 YYNGEE. Trimming took 4 bases from V and 10 from J, leaving 18 bases between them. The CDR3 loop spans 14 amino acids. The CDR3, as DNA: TGTGCCAGCAGCACCCCGGAGGGGCTACGGGAGCAGTTCTTC. Translating it yields CASSTPEGLREQFF. The complete variable domain, with remaining parts taken from reference TRBV9 and TRBJ2-1, reads DSGVTQTPKHLITATGQRVTLRCSPRSGDLSVYWYQQSLDQGLQFLIQYYNGEERAKGNILERFSAQQFPDLHSELNLSSLELGDSALYFCASSTPEGLREQFFGPGTRLTVL.

The rearrangement joins TRBV5-1 to TRBJ2-3; TRBD2 is a possible D gene (6 bases). Trimming removed 4 bases from V and 2 bases from J, with 17 bases in between. From germline, CDR1 is SGHRS and CDR2 YFSETQ. The CDR3 spans 16 residues. The CDR3 DNA reads TGCGCCAGCAGCCCGACTAGTGCCGGGTACACAGATACGCAGTATTTT. Protein: CASSPTSAGYTDTQYF.

This clone has only a few counts. The rearrangement joins TRBV27 to TRBJ1-5; the match to TRBD1 covers 8 bases. The CDR3 is 14 residues long. Germline-derived CDR1 and CDR2 are MNHEY and SMNVEV (reference sequence). Trimming took 3 bases from V and 6 from J; bases not matched to a gene: 4. The chain's CDR3 is CASSFKQGVQPQHF. The CDR3 DNA is TGTGCCAGCAGTTTCAAACAGGGGGTTCAGCCCCAGCATTTT.

Written as DNA, the CDR3 is TGTGCCAGCAGCGTGGGACAGGGCGAGACTGAAGCTTTCTTT. This encodes CASSVGQGETEAFF. The chain uses TRBV9 and TRBJ1-1, with 9 positions matching TRBD1. The germline V gene has CDR1 SGDLS and CDR2 YYNGEE. The ends lost 2 bases at V and 5 bases at J; junction bases unmatched: 4. The CDR3 loop spans 14 amino acids.

The chain is built from TRBV13 and TRBJ2-7, with a tentative D call TRBD1 (6 bases). The CDR3 runs 14 residues. CDR1 is PRHDT and CDR2 is FYEKMQ in the germline V gene (reference sequence). Trimming cost V 2 bases and J 7 bases, with 15 bases left between them. This chain's CDR3 is CASSLSHRVGEQYF. CDR3 sequence (DNA): TGTGCCAGCAGCTTATCACACAGGGTGGGGGAGCAGTACTTC.

This rearrangement joins TRBV9 to TRBJ1-2, with TRBD1 as a possible D gene (6 bases). V lost 0 bases and J lost 3, with 12 bases in between. The CDR3 totals 15 residues. Germline values: CDR1 SGDLS, CDR2 YYNGEE. CDR3 protein: CASSVDPGDDYGYTF. CDR3 sequence (DNA): TGTGCCAGCAGCGTAGACCCAGGGGATGACTATGGCTACACCTTC.